Presented here are 18 T cell receptor beta chains from one specimen sequenced in a study of blood T cells in healthy people across ages. With a J-beta primer mix and a sample-barcoded 5' primer, a second PCR ran roughly 6 to 11 cycles. TCRdb passed the 5' RACE reads through MiXCR, listing each CDR3 protein once. The sample includes 450,000 to 650,000 distinct CDR3 sequences, about 25% of them seen just once. The sample was also reused in another study, on T cells of mothers and their children.

Source material: blood. The source is a boy between 10 and 17 years old in good health.

The chain is built from TRBV7-9 and TRBJ1-2; D is ambiguous. V lost 6 bases, J lost 12 bases, and 17 bases lay in between. Germline V CDR1 and CDR2: SEHNR, FQNEAQ (reference sequence). This CDR3 spans 12 amino acids. The CDR3 DNA sequence: TGTGCCAGCAGGCCCGGGGAGGGCGAACACACCTTC. Translated, it gives CASRPGEGEHTF. Based on the CDR3 plus reference TRBV7-9 and TRBJ1-2, the full variable domain is DTGVSQNPRHKITKRGQNVTFRCDPISEHNRLYWYRQTLGQGPEFLTYFQNEAQLEKSRLLSDRFSAERPKGSFSTLEIQRTEQGDSAMYLCASRPGEGEHTFGSGTRLTVV.

The J gene is TRBJ2-7, the V gene TRBV4-3, with D possibly being TRBD1 (6 bases). The V gene's germline CDR1 is LGHNA and CDR2 YSLEER. The V end was cut by 0 bases, the J end by 7 bases, with 13 bases between. The CDR3 has 14 residues. CDR3 in amino acids: CASSQERIGTEQYF. The CDR3 region has the DNA TGCGCCAGCAGCCAAGAGAGGATTGGGACAGAGCAGTACTTC.

The chain is built from TRBV9 and TRBJ2-1; 11 nucleotides align to TRBD2. CDR3 length equals 15 residues. Trimming cost V 4 bases and J 7 bases; bases outside gene matches: 7. The germline gives CDR1 SGDLS, CDR2 YYNGEE. CDR3 sequence reads: CASSKLAGVMNEQFF. The CDR3 region has the DNA TGTGCCAGCAGCAAACTAGCGGGAGTGATGAATGAGCAGTTCTTC. The whole variable domain, remainder taken from reference TRBV9 and TRBJ2-1, is DSGVTQTPKHLITATGQRVTLRCSPRSGDLSVYWYQQSLDQGLQFLIQYYNGEERAKGNILERFSAQQFPDLHSELNLSSLELGDSALYFCASSKLAGVMNEQFFGPGTRLTVL.

The chain links TRBV6-2 or TRBV6-3 to TRBJ2-7, with 8 bases aligning to TRBD1. The CDR3 is 14 residues long. Germline loops: CDR1 MNHEY, CDR2 SVGEGT. V trimming: 2 bases; J trimming: 7 bases; junction bases outside the gene matches: 7. CDR3 residues: CASSYPDRAREQYF. In nucleotides, the CDR3 is TGTGCCAGCAGTTACCCGGACAGGGCTAGGGAGCAGTACTTC.

The chain employs TRBV11-2 and TRBJ2-4; TRBD2 agrees at 14 bases. V was clipped by 1 base and J by 8 bases; unmatched bases: 10. Germline V gene lookup returns CDR1 SGHAT and CDR2 FQNNGV. The CDR3 spans 18 residues. CDR3 sequence (DNA): TGTGCCAGCAGCTTAGCCCCGGGACTAGCGGGAGAAATAGACATTCAGTACTTC. Translation: CASSLAPGLAGEIDIQYF.

In this sample, this clonotype turned up many times. The V gene is TRBV7-8, the J gene TRBJ1-3; TRBD1 matches at 7 bases. The CDR3 is made up of 16 amino acids. Germline V CDR1 and CDR2: SGHVS, FQNEAQ. J was trimmed by 1 base and V by 3 bases; bases with no gene match: 6. CDR3 coding DNA: TGTGCCAGCAGCTTCTTCTGGGACAGATCTGGAAACACCATATATTTT. Protein sequence: CASSFFWDRSGNTIYF.

This chain connects TRBV6-2 or TRBV6-3 to TRBJ2-7, with 7 nucleotides matching TRBD1. In germline, CDR1 is MNHEY, CDR2 SVGEGT. The junction had 15 bases not matched to a gene; V was cut back by 6 bases and J by 7 bases. The CDR3 extends over 15 amino acids. CDR3 sequence reads: CASSPATGIFREQYF. The CDR3 coding sequence is TGTGCCAGCAGCCCCGCGACAGGGATTTTCAGAGAGCAGTACTTC.

In this sample, this clonotype turned up a few times. This chain uses TRBV27 with TRBJ1-6; D remains unclear. Trimming stripped 8 bases from V and 10 bases from J, with 18 bases between. This CDR3 region has 14 residues. Germline V gene lookup returns CDR1 MNHEY and CDR2 SMNVEV (reference sequence). The CDR3 reads CASGWTGKASPLHF. CDR3 in DNA: TGTGCCAGCGGATGGACGGGGAAGGCCTCACCCCTCCACTTT.

The genes are TRBV3-1 and TRBJ2-3; D may match TRBD1 or TRBD2 (5 bases each). Germline V gene lookup returns CDR1 LGHDT and CDR2 YNNKEL (reference sequence). Trimming shortened V by 3 bases and J by 0 bases, and 10 bases separated the two germline ends. The CDR3 sequence is 15 residues long. In DNA form, the CDR3 reads TGTGCCAGCAGCCATTGGGGCGGGAGCACAGATACGCAGTATTTT. Translating gives CASSHWGGSTDTQYF.

This clonotype was seen a few times. The V call is TRBV6-5, the J call TRBJ1-1; no clear D. The CDR3 runs to 12 residues. Per the germline V gene, CDR1 is MNHEY and CDR2 is SVGAGI. Trimming pared 4 bases from V and 7 bases from J, leaving 10 bases between. The CDR3 loop reads CASSSRTVEAFF. CDR3 coding DNA: TGTGCCAGCAGTTCCCGGACGGTTGAAGCTTTCTTT.

There are a few counts of this clonotype. This rearrangement joins TRBV10-3 to TRBJ1-2; tentatively, D is TRBD1 (5 bases). Germline CDR1 and CDR2: ENHRY and SYGVKD. V was clipped by 6 bases and J by 2 bases, with 13 bases between them. This CDR3 has 14 residues. CDR3 bases: TGTGCCATCAGCAGGGACTCCTTAAACTATGGCTACACCTTC. It translates to CAISRDSLNYGYTF.

This clonotype was observed a handful of times. The J gene is TRBJ1-4, the V gene TRBV20-1; perhaps TRBD1 as D (6 bases). Germline CDR1 is DFQATT and CDR2 is SNEGSKA (reference sequence). V shed 0 bases and J shed 7 bases, with 12 bases lying between them. The CDR3 extends over 14 amino acids. The CDR3 nucleotides read TGCAGTGCTAGAGAACGGGGGCGGGGTGAAAAACTGTTTTTT. It encodes CSARERGRGEKLFF.

The chain carries TRBV4-1 and TRBJ2-1; D is uncertain. The V and J ends lost 2 bases and 5 bases respectively, with 4 bases between them. Germline V gene lookup returns CDR1 MGHRA and CDR2 YSYEKL. The CDR3 runs 12 residues. This CDR3 reads CASSQINNEQFF. CDR3 in DNA: TGCGCCAGCAGCCAAATTAACAATGAGCAGTTCTTC.

This clonotype was counted a single time. The chain is built from TRBV2 and TRBJ1-2, with a tentative D call TRBD1 (6 bases). CDR3 length: 16 residues. Trimming left V 4 bases short and J 0 bases short, with 15 bases between. Germline CDR1 is SNHLY and CDR2 is FYNNEI. CDR3 nucleotides: TGTGCCAGCAGTGCGGACAGAACCACTACTAACTATGGCTACACCTTC. This translates into CASSADRTTTNYGYTF.

This chain links TRBV10-3 with TRBJ1-3; the D gene is possibly TRBD1 (6 bases). CDR1 and CDR2 (germline): ENHRY, SYGVKD. Trimming removed 10 bases from V and 4 bases from J, with 17 bases in between. CDR3 length: 14 amino acids. As DNA, the CDR3 is TGTGCCAGCCGGGTAGGGGGGCCCGGAAACACCATATATTTT. Translation gives CASRVGGPGNTIYF.

The chain has TRBV6-5 and TRBJ1-2; no firm D call. Germline V gene lookup returns CDR1 MNHEY and CDR2 SVGAGI. Trimming took 2 bases from V and 6 from J, leaving 4 bases between them. The CDR3 extends over 11 amino acids. CDR3 in DNA: TGTGCCAGCAGTTACGAGAATGGCTACACCTTC. Translating gives CASSYENGYTF.

This clonotype came up a few times. The chain employs TRBV24-1 and TRBJ2-1, with D perhaps TRBD1 (8 bases). The J call may not be correct, given that the DNA end is closer to TRBJ2-7. Germline V lookup: CDR1 KGHDR, CDR2 SFDVKD. The CDR3 loop spans 13 amino acids. Here the CDR3 DNA reads TGTGCCACGGGGGGGACAGGTGACGACGAGCAGTACTTC. It encodes CATGGTGDDEQYF.

The chain uses TRBV7-2 and TRBJ1-3; D is unclear. Germline V gene lookup returns CDR1 SGHTA and CDR2 FQGNSA. With 1 base removed from V and 2 bases from J, the gap between germline ends came to 9 bases. The CDR3 spans 15 residues. CDR3 DNA: TGTGCCAGCAGCTTAGTAGGTAGAGCTGGAAACACCATATATTTT. Translation: CASSLVGRAGNTIYF.